This T cell receptor (beta chain) was obtained from a study of blood T cell repertoires in COVID-19. Study information: Sample material is recorded as cDNA or gDNA derived from T cells, B-cell-depleted T cells, or PBMCs.

A remark on this clone: Within the sample, other DNA sequences also encode this same CDR3.

Sequencing used immunoSEQ multiplex PCR; TCRdb keeps in-frame clones, though not all of them. This sample carries 300,000 to 400,000 clones, less than 85% of them seen once, and the ten largest clones take approximately 1.9%. What was sequenced was PBMCs or T cells enriched from blood (not recorded which). This clonotype was sampled from a woman between 25 and 40 years old who had been exposed to COVID-19.

This CDR3 reads CATSDSGTGDYEQYF. The CDR3 region has the DNA TGTGCCACCAGTGATTCCGGGACAGGAGACTACGAGCAGTACTTC. V usage is TRBV24-1 and J usage is TRBJ2-7, with TRBD1 matching 8 bases. This CDR3 has 15 amino acids. V dropped 2 bases and J dropped 3; count of bases not matched to a gene: 5. Germline assignment: CDR1 KGHDR and CDR2 SFDVKD.